This TCR beta chain appears in the sequencing data of a study of blood T cell repertoires in COVID-19. On the study more broadly: The cDNA or gDNA used as material had been derived from T cells, B-cell-depleted T cells, or PBMCs.

Clones were read by immunoSEQ multiplex PCR, and TCRdb kept only the in-frame ones, dropping some. The table records roughly 100,000 clones, 85% to 90% of them present only once. Sequenced material: peripheral blood. The receptor was derived from a man in his fifties or sixties with active or convalescent COVID-19.

Here the CDR3 reads CASSSGTGGNTQYF. DNA of the CDR3: TGTGCCAGCAGCTCCGGGACAGGGGGAAATACGCAGTATTTT. The rearrangement uses TRBV7-2 and TRBJ2-3; the match to TRBD1 covers 11 bases. The germline gives CDR1 SGHTA, CDR2 FQGNSA. The V segment lost 4 bases and the J segment 7 bases; nucleotides outside the gene matches: 4. This CDR3 has 14 residues.